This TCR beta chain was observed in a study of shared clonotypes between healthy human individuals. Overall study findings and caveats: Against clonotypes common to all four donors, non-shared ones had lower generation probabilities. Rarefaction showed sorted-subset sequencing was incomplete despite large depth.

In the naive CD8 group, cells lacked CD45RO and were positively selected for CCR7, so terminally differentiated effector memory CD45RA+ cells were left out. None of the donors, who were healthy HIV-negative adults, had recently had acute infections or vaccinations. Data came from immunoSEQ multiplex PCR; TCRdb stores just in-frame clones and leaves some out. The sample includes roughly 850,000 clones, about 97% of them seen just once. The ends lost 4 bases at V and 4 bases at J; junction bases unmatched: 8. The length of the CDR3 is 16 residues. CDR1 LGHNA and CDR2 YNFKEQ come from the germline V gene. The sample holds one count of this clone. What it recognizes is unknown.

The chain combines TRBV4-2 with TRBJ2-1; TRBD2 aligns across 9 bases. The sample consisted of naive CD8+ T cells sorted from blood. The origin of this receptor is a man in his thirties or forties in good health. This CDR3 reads CASSPRLADLYNEQFF. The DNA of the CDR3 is TGTGCCAGCAGCCCTAGACTAGCGGACCTATACAATGAGCAGTTCTTC.